This TCR beta chain was documented in a study of graft-versus-host responses after intestinal transplantation. This CDR3 has 15 residues. The germline V gene has CDR1 SGHDT and CDR2 YYEEEE. V lost 3 bases and J lost 3; bases outside the gene matches: 7. The table came from immunoSEQ multiplex PCR; TCRdb's copy has only in-frame clones and leaves some out. The sample carries approximately 90,000 clones, about 87% recorded once. The study, taken as a whole, reports: Within the allografts of patients who had graft-donor T cell macrochimerism, graft-versus-host to host-versus-graft clonal ratios were high. In recipient marrow, GvH clones were found, and some appeared first in ileum or blood. Early declines in HvG clones that occurred post-transplant were associated with peak circulating GvH clone levels.

Of note for this clone: What it binds is unknown.

Sample: unstimulated CD4+ T cells sorted from spleen or lymph node cells, taken before transplant. V is TRBV5-6 and J is TRBJ2-3, with 7 bases lining up with TRBD2. The sequence was obtained from a human donor who was the organ donor for an intestinal transplant. The CDR3 nucleotides are TGTGCCAGCAGCTACCCCAGCGGGGTTACAGATACGCAGTATTTT. It encodes CASSYPSGVTDTQYF.